What follows are 25 T cell receptor beta chains derived from one specimen sequenced in a study of cytomegalovirus exposure and HLA in healthy donors (dated by TCRdb to about 2017). The library was made by the immunoSEQ multiplex PCR assay. A mixture of 60 forward primers for TCR Vbeta segments and 13 reverse primers for TCR Jbeta segments was used in the multiplex PCR. Imported from immuneACCESS, the table was reduced by TCRdb to in-frame sequences with V and J called. These copies leave out some clones; in studies compared against another copy, an unresolved V gene accounts for under half, and the cause of the remainder is not known. This sample gives 130,000 or so clones in total; approximately 81% of them show up just once. In total, the top ten clones hold roughly 7% of the sample. Sequencing was carried out using PBMCs. The receptors originated from a male donor in good health and CMV-seronegative.

This chain joins TRBV15 and TRBJ1-2, with D unclear. The germline V gene encodes CDR1 LNHNV and CDR2 YYDKDF (reference sequence). CDR3 length: 12 amino acids. V lost 5 bases and J 7 bases, leaving 11 bases between the germline ends. The CDR3 nucleotides read TGTGCCACCAGCCAAGAGACGGGTGGCTACACCTTC. This encodes CATSQETGGYTF.

This clone was seen just once. The rearrangement joins TRBV27 to TRBJ2-2; 12 bases agree with TRBD2. The CDR3 spans 19 residues. The trim removed 7 bases at V and 5 bases at J, leaving 17 bases unmatched. Looked up from germline, CDR1 is MNHEY and CDR2 is SMNVEV (reference sequence). The CDR3 region is CASTSWISGLAGTTGELFF. The CDR3 DNA follows: TGTGCCAGCACCTCGTGGATTAGTGGACTAGCGGGGACAACCGGGGAGCTGTTTTTT.

This sequence joins TRBV30 and TRBJ2-5, with D tentatively TRBD1 (5 bases). Germline CDR1 is GTSNPN and CDR2 is SVGIG (reference sequence). CDR3 length: 13 residues. The ends were cut back, 5 bases at V and 0 bases at J, with 10 bases in the middle. Here the CDR3 reads CAWDRTYQETQYF. The CDR3 nucleotides read TGTGCCTGGGACAGAACCTACCAAGAGACCCAGTACTTC.

This clone was counted only a few times. The chain has TRBV11-2 and TRBJ1-1; D possibly corresponds to TRBD1 (6 bases). The CDR3 length is 17 residues. V shed 7 bases and J shed 0 bases, with 21 bases lying between them. From germline, CDR1 is SGHAT and CDR2 FQNNGV. The CDR3 region is CASTGDRDIPLNTEAFF. Here the CDR3 DNA reads TGTGCCAGCACCGGTGACCGGGACATACCTCTGAACACTGAAGCTTTCTTT.

This clone occurred a few times. V usage is TRBV7-2 and J usage is TRBJ2-5; weak D call: TRBD1 (6 bases). This CDR3 spans 14 amino acids. The germline V gene encodes CDR1 SGHTA and CDR2 FQGNSA. Trimming took 5 bases from V and 5 from J, leaving 15 bases between them. CDR3 nucleotides: TGTGCCAGCAGCCCCGTAACAGGGCCCGAGACCCAGTACTTC. The encoded protein is CASSPVTGPETQYF. Full variable domain (remainder filled in from reference TRBV7-2 and TRBJ2-5): GAGVSQSPSNKVTEKGKDVELRCDPISGHTALYWYRQSLGQGLEFLIYFQGNSAPDKSGLPSDRFSAERTGGSVSTLTIQRTQQEDSAVYLCASSPVTGPETQYFGPGTRLLVL.

This clone was found a few times. This chain uses TRBV6-1 with TRBJ1-1; D gene uncertain. Germline values: CDR1 MNHNS, CDR2 SASEGT. V lost 3 bases and J 0 bases, leaving 14 bases between the germline ends. The CDR3 extends over 16 amino acids. The CDR3, as DNA: TGTGCCAGCAGTGATTTTATTAGCCGCATGAACACTGAAGCTTTCTTT. It translates to CASSDFISRMNTEAFF.

This chain links TRBV30 with TRBJ1-1, with 8 bases that match TRBD1. This CDR3 is built from 16 residues. The germline gives CDR1 GTSNPN, CDR2 SVGIG (reference sequence). V was clipped by 0 bases and J by 0 bases; unmatched bases: 6. The CDR3 region is CAWSVGQETMNTEAFF. DNA of the CDR3: TGTGCCTGGAGTGTGGGACAGGAGACCATGAACACTGAAGCTTTCTTT.

The chain has TRBV2 and TRBJ1-1; tentative D call: TRBD1 (6 bases). CDR1 SNHLY and CDR2 FYNNEI come from the germline V gene. V lost 7 bases to trimming and J lost 6 bases, with 15 bases between them. The CDR3 runs to 13 residues. CDR3 DNA sequence: TGTGCCAGCAACCAGGGGAGTATGGCTGAAGCTTTCTTT. This sequence encodes CASNQGSMAEAFF.

The table lists this clone with a few counts. The CDR3 region is CASRAGGPLYF. For the CDR3, the DNA is TGTGCCAGCAGAGCGGGGGGGCCCCTGTACTTC. V gene TRBV2 combines with J gene TRBJ2-7; 10 positions agree with TRBD2. V dropped 6 bases and J dropped 12; count of bases not matched to a gene: 5. This CDR3 is built from 11 residues. The germline V gene has CDR1 SNHLY and CDR2 FYNNEI.

The chain is built from TRBV5-6 and TRBJ2-4; a weak D match, TRBD1 (6 bases). The germline V gene encodes CDR1 SGHDT and CDR2 YYEEEE. The CDR3 length is 14 residues. The germline V and J ends were trimmed by 5 bases and 2 bases, with 11 bases remaining between them. This chain's CDR3 is CASSRGQTKNIQYF. CDR3 nucleotide sequence: TGTGCCAGCAGTCGAGGACAGACCAAAAACATTCAGTACTTC.

This clone was observed a few times. V is TRBV25-1 and J is TRBJ2-1, with 8 bases identical to TRBD2. Trimming at V came to 4 bases and at J to 7 bases, leaving 12 bases not matched to a gene. The CDR3 totals 16 residues. The germline V gene has CDR1 MGHDK and CDR2 SYGVNS. CDR3 sequence reads: CASSAGTRAPWNEQFF. The CDR3 DNA follows: TGTGCCAGCAGTGCCGGGACTAGAGCACCTTGGAATGAGCAGTTCTTC.

The sample holds one count of this clone. One junction end disagrees with the germline gene, perhaps due to a read error. The CDR3 bases are TGCGTCAGCAGGGCCGTCGATTACCACGAGCAGTACTTC. Its translation is CVSRAVDYHEQYF. The J gene is TRBJ2-7, the V gene TRBV10-2; D is perhaps TRBD1 (5 bases). The CDR3 totals 13 residues. The germline gives CDR1 WSHSY, CDR2 SAAADI.

The chain employs TRBV30 and TRBJ2-2; D unclear. Germline V CDR1 and CDR2: GTSNPN, SVGIG (reference sequence). Trimming took 0 bases from V and 8 from J, leaving 10 bases between them. CDR3 length: 13 residues. CDR3 protein: CAWSVNYLGELFF. The DNA of the CDR3 is TGTGCCTGGAGTGTAAATTATCTTGGGGAGCTGTTTTTT.

The chain joins TRBV6-5 to TRBJ2-2; no definite D call. The V and J ends lost 4 bases and 4 bases respectively, with 16 bases between them. Germline V gene lookup returns CDR1 MNHEY and CDR2 SVGAGI. This CDR3 has 16 residues. CDR3 in amino acids: CASSSFATSPTGELFF. The CDR3 coding sequence is TGTGCCAGCAGTTCTTTCGCGACTTCGCCCACCGGGGAGCTGTTTTTT.

The chain has TRBV28 and TRBJ2-7, with D perhaps matching TRBD1 (5 bases). This CDR3 is built from 16 residues. V lost 4 bases and J lost 1, with 17 bases in between. Germline V gives CDR1 MDHEN, CDR2 SYDVKM. The CDR3 DNA sequence: TGTGCCAGCAGTTCTGGTGTGGGGCTGAAGTCCTACGAGCAGTACTTC. It codes for CASSSGVGLKSYEQYF.

The CDR3 loop reads CASSVGLARETQYF. CDR3 nucleotide sequence: TGTGCCAGCAGCGTGGGACTAGCGAGGGAGACCCAGTACTTC. The rearrangement links TRBV13 to TRBJ2-5; 10 bases are shared with TRBD2. V lost 5 bases, J lost 5 bases, and 5 bases stayed unmatched. Germline V gene data show CDR1 as PRHDT and CDR2 as FYEKMQ (reference sequence). This CDR3 region has 14 residues.

The CDR3 coding sequence is TGTGCCTGGGGAATACTAGTACGAGGGGAGCTGTTTTTT. The encoded protein is CAWGILVRGELFF. This chain links TRBV30 with TRBJ2-2, with a possible D match to TRBD2 (5 bases). The CDR3 has 13 residues. V lost 5 bases to trimming and J lost 8 bases, with 15 bases between them. Germline loops: CDR1 GTSNPN, CDR2 SVGIG (reference sequence).

This clone came up a few times. The V gene is TRBV9, the J gene TRBJ1-6, with 10 nucleotides matching TRBD1. CDR1 SGDLS and CDR2 YYNGEE come from the germline V gene. After removal of 2 bases from V and 9 bases from J, the junction contained 5 bases not matched to a gene. The CDR3 is 15 amino acids. This CDR3 reads CASSVSTGGGSPLHF. The CDR3, as DNA: TGTGCCAGCAGCGTTTCGACAGGGGGCGGTTCACCCCTCCACTTT.

The V call is TRBV28, the J call TRBJ2-5; 11 nucleotides match TRBD2. This CDR3 spans 17 amino acids. J lost 3 bases, V lost 5 bases, and 11 bases had no gene match. In germline, CDR1 is MDHEN, CDR2 SYDVKM. CDR3 sequence: CASSAPLVAGGEETQYF. CDR3 in DNA: TGTGCCAGCAGTGCTCCACTAGTAGCGGGGGGGGAAGAGACCCAGTACTTC.

This clone appeared once. V is TRBV9 and J is TRBJ2-1; 11 positions agree with TRBD2. CDR1 and CDR2 (germline): SGDLS, YYNGEE. The CDR3 covers 15 residues. With V trimmed by 3 bases and J by 4 bases, 3 bases remained unmatched. DNA for the CDR3: TGTGCCAGCAGCGGAGGGACTAGCGGATACAATGAGCAGTTCTTC. As protein: CASSGGTSGYNEQFF.

The V call is TRBV6-5, the J call TRBJ2-1, with D uncertain. The germline CDR1 and CDR2 sequences are MNHEY and SVGAGI. The germline V and J ends were trimmed by 4 bases and 9 bases, with 16 bases remaining between them. This CDR3 spans 14 amino acids. This chain's CDR3 is CASSSLRIRPEQFF. CDR3 coding DNA: TGTGCCAGCAGTTCCCTCAGAATCAGGCCTGAGCAGTTCTTC.

This clone was counted only a few times. J is TRBJ1-1 and V is TRBV2; D call uncertain. The length of the CDR3 is 10 residues. CDR1 is SNHLY and CDR2 is FYNNEI in the germline V gene. V shed 4 bases and J shed 8 bases, with 5 bases lying between them. The DNA for the CDR3 is TGTGCCAGCAGTGGGCCCGAAGCTTTCTTT. It is translated as CASSGPEAFF.

The rearrangement joins TRBV6-1 to TRBJ2-7; 14 bases fit TRBD2. The V segment lost 4 bases and the J segment 2 bases; nucleotides outside the gene matches: 7. The germline gives CDR1 MNHNS, CDR2 SASEGT. CDR3 length equals 17 residues. CDR3 sequence (DNA): TGTGCCAGCAGTGTCCGACTAGCGGGAGGGAGGGCCTACGAGCAGTACTTC. Protein sequence: CASSVRLAGGRAYEQYF.

The CDR3: CASSLGIAGSYNEQFF. The CDR3 DNA follows: TGTGCCAGCAGCTTGGGAATAGCGGGATCCTACAATGAGCAGTTCTTC. The chain employs TRBV5-6 and TRBJ2-1; TRBD2 matches 8 bases. This CDR3 has 16 residues. Germline values: CDR1 SGHDT, CDR2 YYEEEE. The trim removed 0 bases at V and 1 base at J, leaving 3 bases unmatched.

V is TRBV11-2 and J is TRBJ1-4; a possible D gene is TRBD1 (5 bases). Germline assignment: CDR1 SGHAT and CDR2 FQNNGV. V was clipped by 1 base and J by 1 base, with 10 bases between them. This CDR3 comprises 16 residues. The CDR3 protein is CASSLGVRETNEKLFF. CDR3 DNA sequence: TGTGCCAGCAGCTTAGGGGTCAGGGAAACTAATGAAAAACTGTTTTTT.